The clone carrying this T cell receptor beta chain was seen more than once but under ten times. Its antigen is still unknown. Samples of adjacent lung lacking atypia were obtained no closer than 2 cm to the tumor margin. The source of the sample is a study of T cells in localized non-small cell lung cancer. Findings and limits, study-wide: An association was observed between higher blood T cell density and longer overall survival. Peak T cell clonality was found in uninvolved adjacent lung, exceeding tumor.

Some clones are missing from TCRdb's copy, which holds only in-frame ones; the method was immunoSEQ multiplex PCR. The data contain over a thousand clones, 22% of them singletons. This sequence originates from a male donor at least 60 years old with stage III squamous cell lung carcinoma. Sequences were derived from normal lung tissue next to the tumor, sampled before any cancer treatment.

The CDR3 DNA reads as TGTGCCAGCAGCGCCCCGGGGAGGGGAGGCACCGGGGAGCTGTTTTTT. It codes for CASSAPGRGGTGELFF. The chain links TRBV9 to TRBJ2-2; 7 bases align to TRBD2. The CDR3 has 16 residues. Germline V CDR1 and CDR2: SGDLS, YYNGEE. V shed 3 bases, J shed 4 bases, and the junction held 9 bases outside the gene matches.